This T cell receptor (beta chain) was sequenced for a study of cytomegalovirus exposure and HLA in healthy donors. Findings of the study overall: Reported findings show TCR beta sequences accurately forecast HLA-A and HLA-B alleles in most subjects. Per published reports, the classifier diagnosed cytomegalovirus status with high specificity and sensitivity. There were 150 to 200 TCR beta chains listed as cytomegalovirus-associated. TCR beta V- and J-gene trimming, according to a later analysis, was linked to a missense DCLRE1C variant.

A multiplex PCR was run with 60 Vbeta primers and 13 Jbeta primers. TCRdb keeps only in-frame clones here, not all; method: immunoSEQ multiplex PCR. The sample includes roughly 53,000 clones. The CDR3 spans 12 residues. The V end was cut by 4 bases, the J end by 4 bases, with 7 bases between. CDR1 is SEHNR, CDR2 FQNEAQ, per germline (reference sequence). On this clone: Its antigen is as yet unknown.

Sequencing used PBMCs. The sequence was collected from a female donor in good health and CMV-seronegative. The genes are TRBV7-9 and TRBJ1-2; D gene unclear. The CDR3 nucleotides are TGTGCCAGCAGCTCCGACACCTATGGCTACACCTTC. This translates into CASSSDTYGYTF.